Sequencing of this T cell receptor (beta chain) was carried out in a study of blood T cell repertoires in COVID-19. As for the study in general: The United States, Italy and Spain were the sources of the acute and convalescent COVID-19 samples.

Using immunoSEQ multiplex PCR, the repertoire was profiled, and TCRdb retains in-frame clones only, with some absent. This sample carries about 100,000 clones, 79% of them seen once, and the ten largest clones take 15% to 20%. V lost 8 bases to trimming and J lost 7 bases; unmatched junction nucleotides: 14. The CDR3 has 16 residues. The germline gives CDR1 MDHEN, CDR2 SYDVKM. The chain joins TRBV28 to TRBJ2-1; 10 bases map to TRBD2. The sequence was obtained from a woman older than 75 with active or convalescent COVID-19. What was sequenced was peripheral blood. The CDR3, as DNA: TGTGCCAGCTCCAAACATACGGGACTAGCGTTTAATGAGCAGTTCTTC. Its translation is CASSKHTGLAFNEQFF.